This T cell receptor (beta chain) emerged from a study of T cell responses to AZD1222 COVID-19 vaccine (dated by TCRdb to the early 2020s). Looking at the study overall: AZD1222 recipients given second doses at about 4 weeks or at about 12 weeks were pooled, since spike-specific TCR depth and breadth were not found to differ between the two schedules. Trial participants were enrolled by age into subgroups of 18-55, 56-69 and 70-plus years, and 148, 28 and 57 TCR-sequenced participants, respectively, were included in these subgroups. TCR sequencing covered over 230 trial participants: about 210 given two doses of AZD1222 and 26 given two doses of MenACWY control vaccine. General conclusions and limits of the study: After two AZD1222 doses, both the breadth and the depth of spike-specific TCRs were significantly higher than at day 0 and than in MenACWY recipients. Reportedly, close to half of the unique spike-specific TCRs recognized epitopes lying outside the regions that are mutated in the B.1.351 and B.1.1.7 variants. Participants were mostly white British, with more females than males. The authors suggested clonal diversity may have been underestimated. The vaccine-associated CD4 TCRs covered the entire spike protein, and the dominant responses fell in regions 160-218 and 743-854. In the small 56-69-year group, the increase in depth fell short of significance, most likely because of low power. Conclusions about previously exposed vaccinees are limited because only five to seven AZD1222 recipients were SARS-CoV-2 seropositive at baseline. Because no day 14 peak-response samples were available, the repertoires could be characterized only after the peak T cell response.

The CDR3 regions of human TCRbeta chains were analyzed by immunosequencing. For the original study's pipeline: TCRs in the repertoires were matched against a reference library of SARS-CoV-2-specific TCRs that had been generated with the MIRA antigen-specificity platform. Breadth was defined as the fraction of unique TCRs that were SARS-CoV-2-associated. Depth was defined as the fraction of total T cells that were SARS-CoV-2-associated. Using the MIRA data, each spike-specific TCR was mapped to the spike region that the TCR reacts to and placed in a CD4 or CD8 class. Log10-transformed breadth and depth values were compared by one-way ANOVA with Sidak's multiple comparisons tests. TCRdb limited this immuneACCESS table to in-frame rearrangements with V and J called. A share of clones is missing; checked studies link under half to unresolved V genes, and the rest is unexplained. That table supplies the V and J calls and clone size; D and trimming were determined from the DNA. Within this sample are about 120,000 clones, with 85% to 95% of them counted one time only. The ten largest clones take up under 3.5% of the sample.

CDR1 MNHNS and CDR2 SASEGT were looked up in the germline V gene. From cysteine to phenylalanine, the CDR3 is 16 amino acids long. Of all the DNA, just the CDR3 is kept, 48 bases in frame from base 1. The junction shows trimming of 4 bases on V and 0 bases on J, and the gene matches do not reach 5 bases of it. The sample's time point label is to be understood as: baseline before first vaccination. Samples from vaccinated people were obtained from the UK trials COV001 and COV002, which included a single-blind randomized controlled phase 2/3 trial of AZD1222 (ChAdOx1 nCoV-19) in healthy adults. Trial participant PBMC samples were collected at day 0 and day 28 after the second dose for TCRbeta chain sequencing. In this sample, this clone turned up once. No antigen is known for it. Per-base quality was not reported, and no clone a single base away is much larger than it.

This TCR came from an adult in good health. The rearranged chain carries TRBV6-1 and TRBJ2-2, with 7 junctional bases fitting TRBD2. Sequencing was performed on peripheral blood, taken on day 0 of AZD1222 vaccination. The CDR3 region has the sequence CASSADSGANTGELFF. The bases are TGTGCCAGCAGTGCCGACAGCGGGGCGAACACCGGGGAGCTGTTTTTT.